Listed below are T cell receptor beta chains from one sample, sequenced in a study of blood T cell repertoires in COVID-19. Assay: immunoSEQ multiplex PCR; the TCRdb copy retains only in-frame clones and omits some. The sample gives about 310,000 clones, 89% of which show up once; roughly a tenth is in the top ten. The specimen sequenced was PBMCs or T cells enriched from blood (not recorded which). These receptors originate from a young woman who had recovered from COVID-19. Both conserved end residues are part of each CDR3. D genes are given only for firm matches. The size entry is marked missing in some rows and otherwise reads once, few, many or a size class.

TRBV2	.	.	TRBJ2-1	CASTPSRLAMDEQFF	TGTGCCAGCACCCCCTCGAGGCTAGCGATGGATGAGCAGTTCTTC
TRBV25-1	.	.	TRBJ2-7	CASSAQGKPYEQYF	TGTGCCAGCAGTGCGCAGGGAAAACCCTACGAGCAGTACTTC
TRBV2	TRBD2	.	TRBJ2-1	CASIRLAGGILDEQFF	TGTGCCAGCATTCGACTAGCGGGAGGGATTCTCGATGAGCAGTTCTTC
TRBV18	.	few	TRBJ1-4	CASSPSGIGEKLFF	TGTGCCAGCTCACCATCGGGTATCGGTGAAAAACTGTTTTTT
TRBV27	.	.	TRBJ2-5	CATADSQETQYF	TGTGCCACAGCGGACAGCCAAGAGACCCAGTACTTC
TRBV27	TRBD1	.	TRBJ1-1	CASSLATGVYTEAFF	TGTGCCAGCAGTCTAGCGACAGGGGTTTACACTGAAGCTTTCTTT
TRBV11-3	TRBD1	.	TRBJ1-1	CASSAASDRGLNTEAFF	TGTGCCAGCAGCGCCGCATCGGACAGGGGACTGAACACTGAAGCTTTCTTT
TRBV5-5	.	.	TRBJ2-1	CASSPLESYNEQFF	TGTGCCAGCAGCCCACTAGAATCCTACAATGAGCAGTTCTTC
TRBV5-4	.	.	TRBJ2-4	CASSSAEGAIQYF	TGTGCCAGCAGCTCAGCCGAAGGAGCCATTCAGTACTTC
TRBV28	TRBD1	.	TRBJ1-4	CASSRITGAPGEKLFF	TGTGCCAGCAGTCGGATTACAGGGGCCCCTGGAGAAAAACTGTTTTTT